A single sample gave rise to the 9 T cell receptor beta chains below, sequenced in a study of technical replicates of blood from a handful of donors. Assay: immunoSEQ multiplex PCR; the TCRdb copy retains only in-frame clones and omits some. The sample shows 13,000 to 15,000 clones, 84% of them seen only once. Sequencing was carried out using PBMCs. The receptors were gathered from a human donor in good health.

This chain connects TRBV5-6 to TRBJ2-1, with no clear D. The CDR3 has 13 amino acids. CDR1 and CDR2 (germline): SGHDT, YYEEEE. The V end was cut by 2 bases, the J end by 9 bases, with 12 bases between. The CDR3 DNA is TGTGCCAGCAGCTTAACTCCCCTCATTGAGCAGTTCTTC. Its translation is CASSLTPLIEQFF.

This rearrangement joins TRBV18 to TRBJ2-5; TRBD1 agrees at 7 bases. CDR1 KGHSH and CDR2 LQKENI come from the germline V gene. CDR3 size: 14 residues. V lost 6 bases to trimming and J lost 5 bases; unmatched junction nucleotides: 9. The CDR3: CASSERQGMETQYF. The CDR3 DNA sequence: TGTGCCAGCTCGGAACGACAGGGAATGGAGACCCAGTACTTC.

The chain joins TRBV10-2 to TRBJ2-7; D is unresolved. Trimming removed 5 bases from V and 3 bases from J, with 14 bases in between. The V gene's germline CDR1 is WSHSY and CDR2 SAAADI. CDR3 size: 14 residues. The CDR3 DNA follows: TGCGCCAGCAGTACTATGTCAGATAGCTACGAGCAGTACTTC. It codes for CASSTMSDSYEQYF.

The genes are TRBV9 and TRBJ2-3; 10 bases map to TRBD2. The CDR3 is made up of 18 amino acids. In germline, CDR1 is SGDLS, CDR2 YYNGEE. Losses at the gene ends were 0 bases for V and 3 bases for J; bases not matched to a gene: 10. CDR3: CASSVGSSGRFSTDTQYF. In nucleotides, the CDR3 is TGTGCCAGCAGCGTAGGTAGTAGCGGGAGGTTTAGTACAGATACGCAGTATTTT.

The chain couples TRBV13 to TRBJ2-7; 10 bases align to TRBD1. The trim removed 0 bases at V and 7 bases at J, leaving 6 bases unmatched. This CDR3 is 15 amino acids long. Germline CDR1 is PRHDT and CDR2 is FYEKMQ (reference sequence). The CDR3 region is CASSLGGTGDREQYF. As DNA, the CDR3 is TGTGCCAGCAGCTTAGGTGGGACAGGGGATAGGGAGCAGTACTTC.

There are a few counts of this clone. The chain has TRBV19 and TRBJ1-5, with D tentatively TRBD1 (6 bases). Per germline, CDR1 LNHDA and CDR2 SQIVND (reference sequence). V was pared by 3 bases and J by 7 bases, with 13 bases between. The CDR3 loop spans 14 amino acids. The DNA for the CDR3 is TGTGCCAGTAGTATTTACAGGGACGCCCAGCCCCAGCATTTT. Translation: CASSIYRDAQPQHF.

This sequence joins TRBV19 and TRBJ1-3; D not resolved. Germline-derived CDR1 and CDR2 are LNHDA and SQIVND (reference sequence). CDR3 length: 15 residues. V shed 3 bases and J shed 0 bases, with 9 bases lying between them. This chain's CDR3 is CASSMFGDSGNTIYF. DNA of the CDR3: TGTGCCAGTAGTATGTTTGGAGACTCTGGAAACACCATATATTTT.

J is TRBJ2-1 and V is TRBV23-1; TRBD2 matches 11 bases. TRBV23-1 is flagged as an ORF with uncertain function. The junction had 8 bases not matched to a gene; V was cut back by 0 bases and J by 1 base. The CDR3 totals 19 residues. This CDR3 is CASSQSVAGGPFSYNEQFF. In DNA, the CDR3 is TGCGCCAGCAGTCAATCTGTAGCGGGAGGGCCGTTTTCCTACAATGAGCAGTTCTTC.

V is TRBV6-5 and J is TRBJ2-7, with D unclear. CDR1 and CDR2 from the germline V gene are MNHEY and SVGAGI. The CDR3 is 14 residues long. The V end was cut by 2 bases, the J end by 4 bases, with 12 bases between. CDR3: CASSYLGDSYEQYF. The CDR3 bases are TGTGCCAGCAGTTACCTCGGAGACTCATACGAGCAGTACTTC.